This T cell receptor beta chain came from a study of cytomegalovirus exposure and HLA in healthy donors. This CDR3 spans 14 amino acids. The V and J ends lost 4 bases and 1 base respectively, with 11 bases between them. In germline, CDR1 is SGHRS, CDR2 YFSETQ. The PCR ran on 60 Vbeta and 13 Jbeta primers. Some clones are missing from TCRdb's copy, which holds only in-frame ones; the method was immunoSEQ multiplex PCR. The table records about 88,000 clones, roughly three quarters of them present only once. V is TRBV5-1 and J is TRBJ1-1, with D possibly TRBD1 on 6 matching bases. This sequence was found in a woman between 40 and 55 years old in good health and CMV-seronegative. Sequenced material: PBMCs. CDR3 sequence: CASSPRTANTEAFF. In nucleotides, the CDR3 is TGCGCCAGCAGCCCACGGACAGCGAACACTGAAGCTTTCTTT.